Listed below are T cell receptor beta chains from one sample, sequenced in a study of cytomegalovirus exposure and HLA in healthy donors. TCRdb's table, derived via immunoSEQ multiplex PCR, lists solely in-frame clones and lacks some. The sample records 150,000 to 200,000 clones, roughly 72% being singletons. Sequenced sample: PBMCs. These receptors originate from a woman in her 30s in good health and CMV-seropositive. Both conserved end residues are part of each CDR3. A D gene is named only where the DNA matches it firmly. Size tells how often a clone was seen (once, few, many) or the class of an expanded clone, and some rows leave it out.

J	V	D	size	CDR3	DNA
TRBJ2-2	TRBV19	.	.	CASSILLAGELFF	TGTGCCAGTAGTATCCTCTTAGCCGGGGAGCTGTTTTTT
TRBJ1-2	TRBV28	.	.	CASPARIGEGIDGYTF	TGTGCCAGCCCCGCTCGTATCGGGGAGGGTATAGATGGCTACACCTTC
TRBJ2-7	TRBV30	TRBD2	.	CASLAGAYEQYF	TGTGCCTCTCTAGCGGGAGCTTACGAGCAGTACTTC
TRBJ2-1	TRBV19	.	.	CASSILEQGWSPHSDEQFF	TGTGCCAGTAGTATCCTTGAGCAGGGGTGGAGCCCGCACAGCGATGAGCAGTTCTTC
TRBJ1-1	TRBV15	.	.	CATSRQEVNTEAFF	TGTGCCACCAGCAGACAGGAGGTGAACACTGAAGCTTTCTTT
TRBJ2-1	TRBV19	TRBD1	.	CASSLPSGTGRNNEQFF	TGTGCCAGTAGTCTCCCCTCCGGGACAGGGCGAAACAATGAGCAGTTCTTC
TRBJ2-7	TRBV6-1	TRBD1	.	CASETGGNYEQYF	TGTGCCAGCGAGACAGGGGGTAACTACGAGCAGTACTTC
TRBJ1-1	TRBV5-1	.	few	CASSVRGDTEAFF	TGCGCCAGCAGCGTTCGGGGGGATACTGAAGCTTTCTTT
TRBJ1-4	TRBV14	.	.	CASSQDRGAITEKLFF	TGTGCCAGCAGCCAAGATCGGGGGGCTATAACCGAAAAACTGTTTTTT
TRBJ2-7	TRBV5-4	TRBD1	.	CASSFWTGYEQYF	TGTGCCAGCAGTTTCTGGACAGGTTACGAGCAGTACTTC
TRBJ2-1	TRBV19	.	.	CASSIGTAGQFF	TGTGCCAGTAGTATTGGTACGGCAGGGCAGTTCTTC
TRBJ1-6	TRBV10-3	TRBD1	.	CAAGTVDSPLHF	TGTGCTGCCGGGACAGTTGATTCACCCCTCCACTTT
TRBJ2-1	TRBV12-5	TRBD2	.	CASGLAGGARFYNEQFF	TGTGCTAGTGGGCTAGCGGGGGGGGCTCGCTTTTACAATGAGCAGTTCTTC
TRBJ2-3	TRBV7-6	TRBD2	.	CASSFPASGITDTQYF	TGTGCCAGCAGCTTTCCGGCTAGCGGCATCACAGATACGCAGTATTTT
TRBJ1-3	TRBV10-3	.	.	CAIGPGESTIYF	TGTGCCATCGGTCCAGGGGAGAGCACCATATATTTT
TRBJ2-1	TRBV2	.	.	CASSEDTWGGLINEQFF	TGTGCCAGCAGTGAGGATACGTGGGGGGGCCTTATAAATGAGCAGTTCTTC
TRBJ1-6	TRBV6-1	TRBD1	.	CASRQGLNSPLHF	TGTGCCAGCCGACAGGGCCTGAATTCACCCCTCCACTTT
TRBJ1-5	TRBV29-1	.	.	CSVRWGDQPQHF	TGCAGCGTCCGTTGGGGGGATCAGCCCCAGCATTTT
TRBJ2-2	TRBV30	TRBD2	.	CAWSLTRGRAGELFF	TGTGCCTGGAGTCTTACGCGGGGGAGGGCCGGGGAGCTGTTTTTT
TRBJ1-2	TRBV9	TRBD1	once	CASSVGDREGGYTF	TGTGCCAGCAGCGTAGGGGACAGGGAAGGCGGCTACACCTTC
TRBJ2-5	TRBV5-1	TRBD1	.	CASRGTGVQETQYF	TGCGCCAGCAGAGGGACAGGGGTGCAAGAGACCCAGTACTTC
TRBJ2-1	TRBV9	.	.	CASSEGLGNEQFF	TGTGCCAGCAGCGAAGGACTTGGCAATGAGCAGTTCTTC
TRBJ1-2	TRBV6-5	.	once	CASGNQGGVDGYTF	TGTGCCAGCGGCAACCAGGGAGGAGTGGATGGCTACACCTTC
TRBJ2-7	TRBV30	.	.	CAWSAGNHYEQYF	TGTGCCTGGAGTGCAGGGAATCACTACGAGCAGTACTTC
TRBJ1-5	TRBV11-3	TRBD1	.	CASSFRQPGQGDLGNQPQHF	TGTGCCAGCAGCTTCAGACAACCGGGACAGGGAGATTTAGGCAATCAGCCCCAGCATTTT
TRBJ2-1	TRBV19	TRBD1	.	CASSPLSDRGHLYNEQFF	TGTGCCAGTAGTCCCCTCTCGGACAGGGGGCACCTTTACAATGAGCAGTTCTTC
TRBJ1-3	TRBV28	TRBD1	.	CASTQGDYGNTIYF	TGTGCCAGCACCCAGGGGGATTATGGAAACACCATATATTTT
TRBJ1-1	TRBV7-9	.	.	CASSLVNEAFF	TGTGCCAGCAGCTTAGTAAATGAAGCTTTCTTT
TRBJ1-2	TRBV9	.	.	CASSVRGGSNYGYTF	TGTGCCAGCAGCGTAAGGGGGGGATCTAACTATGGCTACACCTTC
TRBJ2-7	TRBV7-2	TRBD1	.	CASSSLGGAGYEQYF	TGTGCCAGCAGCTCCCTAGGGGGCGCGGGCTACGAGCAGTACTTC
TRBJ2-2	TRBV10-3	.	.	CAISEFDTGELFF	TGTGCCATCAGTGAGTTCGACACCGGGGAGCTGTTTTTT
TRBJ2-7	TRBV30	TRBD2	once	CAWSLAGVTYEQYF	TGTGCCTGGTCCTTAGCGGGAGTAACTTACGAGCAGTACTTC
TRBJ2-7	TRBV6-5	TRBD1	once	CASSPGTETSEQYF	TGTGCCAGCAGCCCCGGGACAGAGACCTCTGAGCAGTACTTC
TRBJ1-1	TRBV12-5	.	.	CASPHSRPKNTEAFF	TGTGCTAGTCCTCACTCCAGGCCCAAGAACACTGAAGCTTTCTTT
TRBJ2-7	TRBV6-1	TRBD1	once	CASSPTGDYEQYF	TGTGCCAGCAGCCCGACAGGGGACTACGAGCAGTACTTC
TRBJ1-1	TRBV10-3	.	few	CAVRGRLNTEAFF	TGTGCCGTCCGGGGAAGATTGAACACTGAAGCTTTCTTT